This passage covers 32 T cell receptor beta chains from one sample sequenced in a study of T cell responses to AZD1222 COVID-19 vaccine. The data were produced by immunoSEQ multiplex PCR, yet TCRdb's version contains in-frame clones alone and is incomplete. The sample yields under 150,000 clones, roughly 91% seen once. The sequences come from peripheral blood, collected on day 0 of AZD1222 vaccination. The receptors here all came from an adult in good health.

V and J are TRBV4-3 and TRBJ1-2; possible D gene TRBD1, 6 bases. Trimming took off 1 base at V and 4 bases at J, with 13 bases between the two ends. This CDR3 has 15 residues. Germline V gene sequence: CDR1 LGHNA, CDR2 YSLEER. Written as DNA, the CDR3 is TGCGCCAGCAGCCAAGGGTCTGGGGGCTCCTATGGCTACACCTTC. Translated: CASSQGSGGSYGYTF.

CDR3 DNA sequence: TGTGCCAGCAGCTTCGGGACTAGCGGCGAGCAGTACTTC. This codes for CASSFGTSGEQYF. The rearrangement joins TRBV7-2 to TRBJ2-7, with 11 bases matching TRBD2. The CDR3 loop spans 13 amino acids. Losses at the gene ends were 3 bases for V and 6 bases for J; bases not matched to a gene: 1. Germline lookup yields CDR1 SGHTA and CDR2 FQGNSA.

This chain connects TRBV5-4 to TRBJ2-7; no reliable D call. The germline V gene has CDR1 SGHNT and CDR2 YYREEE (reference sequence). The V end was cut by 2 bases, the J end by 6 bases, with 12 bases between. The CDR3 sequence is 13 residues long. This CDR3 is CASSFRSLGEQYF. In nucleotides, the CDR3 is TGTGCCAGCAGCTTTAGGTCTCTCGGCGAGCAGTACTTC.

The V call is TRBV5-1, the J call TRBJ1-1, with D perhaps TRBD1 (5 bases). CDR3 length equals 14 residues. The germline CDR1 and CDR2 sequences are SGHRS and YFSETQ. The V end lost 1 base, the J end lost 4 bases, and 11 bases lay between the germline ends. The CDR3 nucleotides are TGCGCCAGCAGCTTGAGGGGAGCGAGCACTGAAGCTTTCTTT. This codes for CASSLRGASTEAFF.

Details on this clone: The conserved phenylalanine or tryptophan is not found at the CDR3 terminus, so this likely reflects a read error. The DNA is omitted, as the CDR3 cannot be located on it reliably, and the CDR3 follows TCRdb's listing. J is TRBJ2-7 and V is TRBV2. The CDR3 contains 13 residues when both ends are counted. The germline V gene encodes CDR1 SNHLY and CDR2 FYNNEI. The CDR3 sequence: CASSGRDGATIPL.

V is TRBV2 and J is TRBJ1-3, with TRBD1 matching over 10 bases. This CDR3 has 14 amino acids. V was clipped by 7 bases and J by 4 bases; unmatched bases: 4. Germline V gene sequence: CDR1 SNHLY, CDR2 FYNNEI. CDR3 in DNA: TGTGCCAGCACCCCGGGACAGGGGGGAAACACCATATATTTT. This encodes CASTPGQGGNTIYF.

The chain employs TRBV10-2 and TRBJ2-3, with 11 bases aligning to TRBD2. Losses at the gene ends were 2 bases for V and 1 base for J; bases not matched to a gene: 8. From germline, CDR1 is WSHSY and CDR2 SAAADI. CDR3 length: 18 residues. CDR3 DNA sequence: TGCGCCAGCAGTGAGCTACTACTAGCGGGGGCTGGCACAGATACGCAGTATTTT. This translates into CASSELLLAGAGTDTQYF.

The CDR3 is CATRQGMGTEAFF. In nucleotides, the CDR3 is TGTGCCACCAGACAGGGAATGGGCACTGAAGCTTTCTTT. This chain uses TRBV15 with TRBJ1-1; weak D call: TRBD1 (6 bases). The CDR3 is 13 amino acids. The V end lost 6 bases, the J end lost 4 bases, and 12 bases lay between the germline ends. The germline V gene encodes CDR1 LNHNV and CDR2 YYDKDF (reference sequence).

The chain uses TRBV7-8 and TRBJ1-2; no firm D call. The CDR3 has 13 residues. Deletions cut 1 base from V and 7 bases from J, with 10 bases between. Germline-derived CDR1 and CDR2 are SGHVS and FQNEAQ. CDR3 coding DNA: TGTGCCAGCAGCTTAGGCTTAGGTTTTGGCTACACCTTC. Translation gives CASSLGLGFGYTF.

This clone was seen a handful of times. The chain joins TRBV3-1 (or the pseudogene TRBV3-2) to TRBJ2-1, with D uncertain. The CDR3 extends over 12 amino acids. The germline V gene has CDR1 LGHDT and CDR2 YNNKEL (reference sequence). Deletions cut 3 bases from V and 6 bases from J, with 6 bases between. CDR3: CASSQGPNEQFF. CDR3 coding DNA: TGTGCCAGCAGCCAGGGCCCCAATGAGCAGTTCTTC.

The V and J genes are TRBV6-2 or TRBV6-3 and TRBJ1-5, with 12 bases lining up with TRBD1. Trimming took 2 bases from V and 5 from J; bases not matched to a gene: 10. This CDR3 is built from 18 residues. CDR1 and CDR2 from the germline V gene are MNHEY and SVGEGT. CDR3 protein: CASSYDSGQGALDQPQHF. CDR3 DNA: TGTGCCAGCAGTTACGACTCGGGACAGGGGGCTTTGGATCAGCCCCAGCATTTT.

The chain carries TRBV5-4 and TRBJ2-1; possibly TRBD2 for D (6 bases). Between the trimmed V and J ends, which lost 5 bases and 10 bases, there was a span of 13 bases. There are 12 residues in the CDR3. In germline, CDR1 is SGHNT, CDR2 YYREEE (reference sequence). The CDR3 DNA reads as TGTGCCAGCAGAGGAGCGGAGGGCGAGCAGTTCTTC. Protein sequence: CASRGAEGEQFF.

The rearrangement links TRBV11-2 to TRBJ2-5, with 12 bases identical to TRBD2. V shed 0 bases, J shed 4 bases, and the junction held 9 bases outside the gene matches. The length of the CDR3 is 18 residues. Germline V CDR1 and CDR2: SGHAT, FQNNGV. The CDR3 bases are TGTGCCAGCAGCTTAGATCGGCTAGCGGGGGGGAGAGGAGAGACCCAGTACTTC. Translated: CASSLDRLAGGRGETQYF.

The chain uses TRBV29-1 and TRBJ1-1, with unresolved D. CDR3 size: 11 residues. Germline V gene data show CDR1 as SQVTM and CDR2 as ANQGSEA. V dropped 2 bases and J dropped 4 bases, with 5 bases sitting between them. The CDR3 DNA follows: TGCAGCGTTGAACGTTTCACTGAAGCTTTCTTT. Protein: CSVERFTEAFF.

V usage is TRBV18 and J usage is TRBJ2-1, with D tentatively TRBD1 (6 bases). The CDR3 contains 17 residues. Germline V gene lookup returns CDR1 KGHSH and CDR2 LQKENI. Trimming pared 2 bases from V and 0 bases from J, leaving 14 bases between. This CDR3 reads CASSPTIRDTSYNEQFF. The CDR3 coding sequence is TGTGCCAGCTCACCAACGATCCGGGACACCTCCTACAATGAGCAGTTCTTC.

This chain uses TRBV6-2 or TRBV6-3 with TRBJ1-5; D uncertain. Looked up from germline, CDR1 is MNHEY and CDR2 is SVGEGT. V dropped 6 bases and J dropped 5 bases, with 14 bases sitting between them. This CDR3 is 14 amino acids long. CDR3 nucleotide sequence: TGTGCCAGCAGCCCCACTGTGAGGGATCAGCCCCAGCATTTT. The encoded protein is CASSPTVRDQPQHF.

The rearrangement links TRBV29-1 to TRBJ2-1; possibly TRBD2 for D (6 bases). V lost 1 base to trimming and J lost 7 bases, with 17 bases between them. In germline, CDR1 is SQVTM, CDR2 ANQGSEA. CDR3 size: 15 residues. CDR3 region: CSVEVFGLALNEQFF. The CDR3 nucleotides are TGCAGCGTTGAAGTCTTTGGGCTAGCGTTAAATGAGCAGTTCTTC.

The V gene is TRBV7-8, the J gene TRBJ1-4; tentative D call: TRBD1 (5 bases). Germline loops: CDR1 SGHVS, CDR2 FQNEAQ. V lost 5 bases, J lost 7 bases, and 14 bases lay in between. This CDR3 has 14 amino acids. As DNA, the CDR3 is TGTGCCAGCAGCAAAGGGACGGAGGGTGAAAAACTGTTTTTT. It translates to CASSKGTEGEKLFF.

The J gene is TRBJ1-1, the V gene TRBV12-3 or TRBV12-4, with unresolved D. This CDR3 region has 13 residues. Trimming pared 3 bases from V and 0 bases from J, leaving 5 bases between. The CDR3 nucleotides read TGTGCCAGCAGTTTGTGGCTGAACACTGAAGCTTTCTTT. This translates into CASSLWLNTEAFF.

This chain joins TRBV5-6 and TRBJ1-1; possibly TRBD1 for D (6 bases). V shed 3 bases and J shed 5 bases, with 8 bases lying between them. Per germline, CDR1 SGHDT and CDR2 YYEEEE. The CDR3 extends over 12 amino acids. The CDR3 region has the DNA TGTGCCAGCAGCTCACAGGGAACTGAAGCTTTCTTT. Its translation is CASSSQGTEAFF.

The rearrangement links TRBV7-2 to TRBJ1-2, with D hard to call. This CDR3 is 12 amino acids long. Trimming left V 5 bases short and J 6 bases short, with 10 bases between. The germline V gene has CDR1 SGHTA and CDR2 FQGNSA. CDR3 in DNA: TGTGCCAGCAGCCCGACCGGAGATGGCTACACCTTC. Translated, it gives CASSPTGDGYTF.

The rearrangement links TRBV27 to TRBJ2-6; D possibly uses TRBD1 or TRBD2 (5 bases each). Germline CDR1 is MNHEY and CDR2 is SMNVEV (reference sequence). The CDR3 sequence is 15 residues long. V was cut by 11 bases and J by 2 bases, with 16 bases left in between. CDR3 region: CAGGAITPGANVLTF. The DNA of the CDR3 is TGTGCCGGGGGAGCGATTACCCCTGGGGCCAACGTCCTGACTTTC.

The chain recombines TRBV5-1 with TRBJ2-2, with 8 nucleotides matching TRBD1. The germline V gene has CDR1 SGHRS and CDR2 YFSETQ. V lost 3 bases to trimming and J lost 1 base; unmatched junction nucleotides: 2. The CDR3 contains 15 residues. As DNA, the CDR3 is TGCGCCAGCAGCTCAGGGGGCCGGAACACCGGGGAGCTGTTTTTT. Its protein product is CASSSGGRNTGELFF.

This chain uses TRBV7-9 with TRBJ2-2, with 10 positions matching TRBD2. In germline, CDR1 is SEHNR, CDR2 FQNEAQ (reference sequence). CDR3 length: 17 amino acids. V trimming: 0 bases; J trimming: 5 bases; junction bases outside the gene matches: 6. CDR3 loop: CASSLARPAGGTGELFF. The CDR3 DNA is TGTGCCAGCAGCTTAGCTCGACCAGCGGGAGGGACCGGGGAGCTGTTTTTT.

The CDR3 DNA follows: TGTGCCAGCAGTTTGGACGCTGGGGATTACAATGAGCAGTTCTTC. Protein: CASSLDAGDYNEQFF. The rearrangement uses TRBV6-6 and TRBJ2-1; D gene uncertain. Deletions cut 4 bases from V and 4 bases from J, with 14 bases between. In germline, CDR1 is MNHNY, CDR2 SVGAGI (reference sequence). The CDR3 is made up of 15 amino acids.

The chain uses TRBV14 and TRBJ1-2; TRBD1 matches at 8 bases. V shed 2 bases and J 3 bases; nucleotides not matched to a gene: 5. This CDR3 region has 15 residues. CDR1 and CDR2 (germline): SGHDN, FVKESK. The DNA for the CDR3 is TGTGCCAGCAGCCAAAACGGACAGGGTTACTATGGCTACACCTTC. Its protein is CASSQNGQGYYGYTF. Looking up the rest from reference TRBV14 and TRBJ1-2 gives the full variable domain: EAGVTQFPSHSVIEKGQTVTLRCDPISGHDNLYWYRRVMGKEIKFLLHFVKESKQDESGMPNNRFLAERTGGTYSTLKVQPAELEDSGVYFCASSQNGQGYYGYTFGSGTRLTVV.

The chain combines TRBV7-3 with TRBJ2-7; D remains ambiguous. In germline, CDR1 is SGHTA, CDR2 FQGTGA. CDR3 length: 13 residues. Trimming removed 2 bases from V and 3 bases from J, with 8 bases in between. The CDR3 DNA sequence: TGTGCCAGCAGCTTACAAAGGGACTACGAGCAGTACTTC. Translation: CASSLQRDYEQYF.

The genes are TRBV4-2 and TRBJ2-7; 8 positions match TRBD1. The CDR3 has 16 residues. J gave up 4 bases and V 2 bases, and 10 bases lay outside the gene matches. The germline V gene has CDR1 LGHNA and CDR2 YNFKEQ. The CDR3 DNA is TGTGCCAGCAGCCAAATCCACCGGGACAGGCTATACGAGCAGTACTTC. Its protein product is CASSQIHRDRLYEQYF.

V usage is TRBV4-2 and J usage is TRBJ1-1; D gene ambiguous. The germline V and J ends were trimmed by 0 bases and 11 bases, with 13 bases remaining between them. The CDR3 contains 13 residues. The V gene's germline CDR1 is LGHNA and CDR2 YNFKEQ. For the CDR3, the DNA is TGTGCCAGCAGCCAAGAGGTGGCGATTAACGCTTTCTTT. Protein product: CASSQEVAINAFF.

This chain joins TRBV18 and TRBJ2-5; perhaps D is TRBD1 or TRBD2 (5 bases each). V was pared by 3 bases and J by 4 bases, with 15 bases between. This CDR3 spans 15 amino acids. The germline gives CDR1 KGHSH, CDR2 LQKENI. In nucleotides, the CDR3 is TGTGCCAGCTCACCCGGGACGGGATCAAGAGAGACCCAGTACTTC. Its protein is CASSPGTGSRETQYF.

The CDR3 coding sequence is TGCGCCAGCAGTGAGACGCGGCTAGCGACCCAGTACTTC. Translated: CASSETRLATQYF. The V and J genes are TRBV10-1 and TRBJ2-5, with a possible D match to TRBD2 (5 bases). This CDR3 has 13 amino acids. Germline CDR1 is WNHNN and CDR2 is SYGVQD (reference sequence). Trimming pared 2 bases from V and 7 bases from J, leaving 11 bases between.

V and J are TRBV7-9 and TRBJ2-7, with no clear D. V was cut by 5 bases and J by 3 bases, with 8 bases left in between. CDR3 length equals 12 residues. Germline V gene data show CDR1 as SEHNR and CDR2 as FQNEAQ (reference sequence). The chain's CDR3 is CASSPKYYEQYF. The CDR3 DNA is TGTGCCAGCAGCCCAAAATACTACGAGCAGTACTTC.